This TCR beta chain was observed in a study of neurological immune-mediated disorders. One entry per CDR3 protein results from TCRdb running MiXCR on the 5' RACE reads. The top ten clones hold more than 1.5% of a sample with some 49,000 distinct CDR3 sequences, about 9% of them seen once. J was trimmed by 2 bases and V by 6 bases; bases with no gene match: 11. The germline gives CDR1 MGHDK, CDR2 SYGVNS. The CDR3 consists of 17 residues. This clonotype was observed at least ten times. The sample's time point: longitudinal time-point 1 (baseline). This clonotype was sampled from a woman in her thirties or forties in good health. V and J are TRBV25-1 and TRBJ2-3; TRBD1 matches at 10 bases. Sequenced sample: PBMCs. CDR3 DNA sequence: TGTGCCAGCAGAGTTTCCCCGGGACAGGGGACCACAGATACGCAGTATTTT. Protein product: CASRVSPGQGTTDTQYF.